Listed here are 2 T cell receptor beta chains from one sample, sequenced in a study of identical twins. TCRdb analysed the 5' RACE reads with MiXCR anew, one entry per CDR3 protein. The top ten clones hold about 4.5% of a sample with fewer than 900,000 distinct CDR3 sequences, over 20% of them seen once. These data are also associated with another study on T cells expressing NK-cell markers.

The sample comprised PBMCs. The receptors derive from a woman aged 18-35 years in good health.

The chain employs TRBV7-7 and TRBJ2-6; tentatively, D is TRBD2 (5 bases). CDR1 and CDR2 (germline): SSHAT, FNYEAQ (reference sequence). The CDR3 is made up of 16 amino acids. Deletions cut 4 bases from V and 4 bases from J, with 14 bases between. CDR3 sequence (DNA): TGTGCCAGCAGCTCGTCGCCGGAGGTCGGGGCCAACGTCCTGACTTTC. Protein product: CASSSSPEVGANVLTF.

There are a few counts of this clonotype. The V gene is TRBV6-5, the J gene TRBJ1-6; the D gene is possibly TRBD1 (5 bases). The CDR3 spans 15 residues. V was shortened by 0 bases and J by 10 bases, with 13 bases between the two germline ends. The germline V gene has CDR1 MNHEY and CDR2 SVGAGI. CDR3 coding DNA: TGTGCCAGCAGTTACTCGTGGGGTCGGGGGTCACCCCTCCACTTT. Translating gives CASSYSWGRGSPLHF.